This TCR beta chain originates from a study of T-cell reconstitution after alpha-beta-depleted transplantation in children. Findings of the study overall: Several patients had high TCRbeta diversity at day 60; it came from surviving recipient T cells and thymic progenitors.

Unique molecular identifiers were built into the TCRbeta library. Using its own MiXCR run on the PCR reads, TCRdb lists one record per CDR3 protein. The sample lists hundreds of thousands of distinct CDR3 sequences, approximately 10% occurring once. This clonotype was picked up many times. Its antigen is not identified. This CDR3 has 14 residues. From germline, CDR1 is SGHRS and CDR2 YFSETQ. Trimming stripped 3 bases from V and 3 bases from J, with 11 bases between. The J gene is TRBJ2-3, the V gene TRBV5-1, with unresolved D. This receptor was identified in a child less than two years old with acute myeloid leukemia, due to receive a stem cell transplant. The sample here was PBMCs, taken before TCRalphabeta/CD19-depleted stem cell transplant. DNA for the CDR3: TGCGCCAGCAGCTCCGCCGGCTTTACAGATACGCAGTATTTT. Protein: CASSSAGFTDTQYF. The full variable domain, rest sourced from reference TRBV5-1 and TRBJ2-3, is KAGVTQTPRYLIKTRGQQVTLSCSPISGHRSVSWYQQTPGQGLQFLFEYFSETQRNKGNFPGRFSGRQFSNSRSEMNVSTLELGDSALYLCASSSAGFTDTQYFGPGTRLTVL.